One T cell receptor (beta chain) is described in this entry. This CDR3 is 14 amino acids long. Germline loops: CDR1 SGDLS, CDR2 YYNGEE. Trimming removed 0 bases at V and 2 bases at J, with 8 bases between. TCRdb's copy holds only in-frame clones and misses some; the assay was immunoSEQ multiplex PCR. The sample holds 270,000 or so clones; about 80% are singletons and the top ten take 8% to 10%. The data belong to a study of blood T cell repertoires in COVID-19. This receptor was identified in a woman aged 45-65 years who had recovered from COVID-19. The gene calls are TRBV9 and TRBJ1-2, with D possibly TRBD1 on 5 matching bases. The material sequenced was peripheral blood. CDR3 nucleotides: TGTGCCAGCAGCGTAGGGGGCGCGAACTATGGCTACACCTTC. Its translation is CASSVGGANYGYTF.